The 20 T cell receptor beta chains given below trace back to one sample, sequenced in a study of tumor and adjacent non-tumor tissue in lung cancer. RNA was extracted from bulk tissue without any cell sorting. More than 3 cm separated this lung sample from the edge of the tumor. Three rounds of nested PCR, following a modified ARM-PCR protocol, produced the TCRbeta library. MiXCR was run by TCRdb on the multiplex PCR reads, yielding one entry per CDR3 protein. The table shows around 100,000 distinct CDR3 sequences, with about 62% occurring only once. Sequencing was carried out using distant non-tumor lung tissue. These receptors originate from a man under 40 with non-small cell lung cancer.

A remark on this clonotype: A read error may produce the germline difference seen at one junction end. The V gene is TRBV20-1, the J gene TRBJ2-2; 7 positions agree with TRBD2. Germline lookup yields CDR1 DFQATT and CDR2 SNEGSKA (reference sequence). The CDR3 length is 15 residues. The CDR3 here is CSGRIPGPGGGGLFF. CDR3 in DNA: TGCAGTGGTAGGATCCCGGGACCGGGCGGCGGGGGGCTGTTTTTT.

This clonotype was seen at least ten times. The chain combines TRBV5-4 with TRBJ2-7, with D tentatively TRBD2 (5 bases). The CDR3 spans 16 residues. From germline, CDR1 is SGHNT and CDR2 YYREEE (reference sequence). Between the trimmed V and J ends, which lost 0 bases and 3 bases, there was a span of 16 bases. In nucleotides, the CDR3 is TGTGCCAGCAGCTTGGGGTCTGGACTTGACAACTACGAGCAGTACTTC. It yields the protein CASSLGSGLDNYEQYF.

Comments on this clonotype: Just one base apart from a much larger clone, this may be a read error. The V gene is TRBV11-2, the J gene TRBJ2-1; TRBD2 agrees at 7 bases. Germline V gene lookup returns CDR1 SGHAT and CDR2 FQNNGV. The CDR3 runs to 16 residues. Unmatched junction bases numbered 15, after V lost 5 bases and J lost 8 bases. CDR3 region: CASSVTAAGVWYEQFF. CDR3 coding DNA: TGTGCCAGCAGCGTCACCGCCGCGGGAGTTTGGTATGAGCAGTTCTTC.

This clonotype was seen repeatedly, ten times or more. The rearrangement links TRBV20-1 to TRBJ2-3, with TRBD2 matching over 8 bases. CDR1 and CDR2 (germline): DFQATT, SNEGSKA (reference sequence). The CDR3 covers 14 residues. Trimming took 1 base from V and 6 from J; bases not matched to a gene: 6. Here the CDR3 DNA reads TGCAGTGCTAGAGCGGGAGGGCCCGGGGATACGCAGTATTTT. Protein: CSARAGGPGDTQYF.

V gene TRBV18 combines with J gene TRBJ2-3; D tentatively reads TRBD1 or TRBD2 (7 bases each). Between the trimmed V and J ends, which lost 2 bases and 2 bases, there was a span of 14 bases. Per germline, CDR1 KGHSH and CDR2 LQKENI. There are 16 residues in the CDR3. This chain's CDR3 is CASSPNRGGTTDTQYF. The CDR3, as DNA: TGTGCCAGCTCACCAAACAGGGGAGGGACCACAGATACGCAGTATTTT.

A word on this clonotype: Germline and junction disagree at one end, which may indicate a read error. The chain carries TRBV4-3 and TRBJ1-4; D might be TRBD1 (5 bases). In germline, CDR1 is LGHNA, CDR2 YSLEER. This CDR3 is 15 amino acids long. The DNA for the CDR3 is TGCGCCAGCAGCGCTACCCCAGGGTGGAACGAAAAACTGATTTTT. Amino acid sequence: CASSATPGWNEKLIF.

This clonotype counts as medium-sized (0.01 to 0.1%). The rearrangement joins TRBV11-2 to TRBJ2-1, with 8 positions matching TRBD2. Germline values: CDR1 SGHAT, CDR2 FQNNGV. The CDR3 is 16 residues long. Unmatched junction bases numbered 11, after V lost 4 bases and J lost 6 bases. The DNA for the CDR3 is TGTGCCAGCAGCTCGCTCGTAGCGGGGCCTTCCAATGAGCAGTTCTTC. The encoded protein is CASSSLVAGPSNEQFF.

Comment on this clonotype: An end of the junction differs from the germline gene, which may be a read error. The V gene is TRBV20-1, the J gene TRBJ1-2; D unclear. CDR3 size: 13 residues. Germline lookup yields CDR1 DFQATT and CDR2 SNEGSKA (reference sequence). The CDR3, as DNA: TGCATTGCTAGGGATGGCAGACCTGGTGGCTACAGCTTC. Translating it yields CIARDGRPGGYSF.

On this clonotype: Just one base apart from a much larger clone, this may be a read error. J is TRBJ1-5 and V is TRBV12-3 or TRBV12-4; tentative D call: TRBD1 (6 bases). The V end was cut by 8 bases, the J end by 3 bases, with 11 bases between. The CDR3 consists of 13 residues. The CDR3 sequence: CASFGGNNQPQHF. The CDR3, as DNA: TGTGCCAGCTTCGGGGGCAACAATCAGCCCCAGCATTTT.

As to this clonotype: Germline is not matched at one junction end, which may reflect a read error. This rearrangement joins TRBV20-1 to TRBJ1-5; D gene ambiguous. CDR3 length: 12 residues. CDR1 and CDR2 from the germline V gene are DFQATT and SNEGSKA (reference sequence). Here the CDR3 reads CSATTADQLQHF. For the CDR3, the DNA is TGCAGTGCTACCACGGCTGATCAGCTCCAGCATTTT.

In its sample, this clonotype was seen once. Without the conserved terminal phenylalanine or tryptophan, this CDR3 likely stems from a read error. The J gene is TRBJ2-5, the V gene TRBV11-3; D uncertain. Germline V gene lookup returns CDR1 SGHNT and CDR2 YENEEA. Trimming took off 1 base at V and 1 base at J, with 13 bases between the two ends. CDR3 length equals 16 residues. CDR3 sequence: CASSLGGRSSQETQYS. DNA of the CDR3: TGTGCCAGCAGCTTAGGAGGCCGTTCATCCCAAGAGACCCAGTACTCC.

V and J are TRBV20-1 and TRBJ2-1; D is unclear. V gave up 8 bases and J gave up 0 bases, with 11 bases separating them. The CDR3 is made up of 13 amino acids. Germline CDR1 reads DFQATT; CDR2 reads SNEGSKA (reference sequence). The CDR3 sequence is CSTTIGSYNEQFF. The CDR3 nucleotides read TGCAGTACCACAATAGGCTCCTACAATGAGCAGTTCTTC.

The chain couples TRBV6-5 to TRBJ1-4; TRBD1 matches at 8 bases. CDR3 length: 14 amino acids. The germline gives CDR1 MNHEY, CDR2 SVGAGI. Unmatched junction bases numbered 10, after V lost 8 bases and J lost 8 bases. The CDR3 spells CASRQTGVKEKLFF. The CDR3 region has the DNA TGTGCCAGCCGTCAGACAGGGGTCAAAGAAAAACTGTTTTTT.

This clonotype has a handful of counts. This clone may be a read error of a much larger clone one base away. The V gene is TRBV20-1, the J gene TRBJ1-2; no definite D call. Trimming took 5 bases from V and 2 from J, leaving 9 bases between them. The germline gives CDR1 DFQATT, CDR2 SNEGSKA (reference sequence). The CDR3 length is 12 residues. In nucleotides, the CDR3 is TGCAGTGCTGCGGTACAGAACTATGGCTACACCTTC. It is translated as CSAAVQNYGYTF.

This clonotype was counted many times. The CDR3, as DNA: TGTGCCAGCAGTTGGGCAGGGCGATCCTCTGGGGCCAACGTCCTGACTTTC. This gives the protein CASSWAGRSSGANVLTF. This chain joins TRBV12-3 or TRBV12-4 and TRBJ2-6, with D perhaps TRBD1 (5 bases). The CDR3 contains 17 residues. The germline V and J ends were trimmed by 4 bases and 0 bases, with 13 bases remaining between them.

This clonotype was observed a handful of times. A read error may explain this, as a much larger clone is one base away. The V call is TRBV12-3 or TRBV12-4, the J call TRBJ2-3; TRBD2 matches at 8 bases. This CDR3 has 12 residues. In DNA, the CDR3 is TGTGCCAGCACCGGGGGGGCAGATACGCAGTGTTTT. Translated: CASTGGADTQCF.

The chain has TRBV18 and TRBJ2-7; D unresolved. The CDR3 covers 13 residues. V lost 6 bases and J lost 5, with 14 bases in between. In germline, CDR1 is KGHSH, CDR2 LQKENI. The CDR3 DNA reads as TGTGCCAGCTCTCTCAGAGGTGACCACGAGCAGTACTTC. The encoded protein is CASSLRGDHEQYF.

This clonotype was detected only once. The junction departs from the called germline gene at one end, perhaps through a read error. The chain combines TRBV29-1 with TRBJ1-2, with D perhaps matching TRBD1 (6 bases). This CDR3 is 15 amino acids long. Germline assignment: CDR1 SQVTM and CDR2 ANQGSEA. The CDR3: CSVDVAGAVLGGCTF. CDR3 bases: TGCAGCGTAGATGTGGCAGGGGCGGTCCTGGGAGGCTGCACCTTC.

Of note for this clonotype: One junction end does not reproduce the germline sequence, and a read error may be involved. The V gene is TRBV6-5, the J gene TRBJ1-1; D is unresolved. Germline loops: CDR1 MNHEY, CDR2 SVGAGI. CDR3 size: 15 residues. The CDR3 here is CASSYSRPSSPETFF. In DNA, the CDR3 is TGTGCCAGCAGTTACTCTCGGCCGTCCAGCCCTGAAACTTTTTTT.

As concerns this clonotype: Compared with germline, one end of the junction differs, possibly owing to a read error. V is TRBV14 and J is TRBJ1-6, with 8 bases lining up with TRBD1. The CDR3 contains 15 residues. Germline V lookup: CDR1 SGHDN, CDR2 FVKESK. The CDR3: CACSQVTGENSPLHF. For the CDR3, the DNA is TGTGCCTGCAGCCAAGTGACAGGGGAGAATTCACCCCTCCACTTT.